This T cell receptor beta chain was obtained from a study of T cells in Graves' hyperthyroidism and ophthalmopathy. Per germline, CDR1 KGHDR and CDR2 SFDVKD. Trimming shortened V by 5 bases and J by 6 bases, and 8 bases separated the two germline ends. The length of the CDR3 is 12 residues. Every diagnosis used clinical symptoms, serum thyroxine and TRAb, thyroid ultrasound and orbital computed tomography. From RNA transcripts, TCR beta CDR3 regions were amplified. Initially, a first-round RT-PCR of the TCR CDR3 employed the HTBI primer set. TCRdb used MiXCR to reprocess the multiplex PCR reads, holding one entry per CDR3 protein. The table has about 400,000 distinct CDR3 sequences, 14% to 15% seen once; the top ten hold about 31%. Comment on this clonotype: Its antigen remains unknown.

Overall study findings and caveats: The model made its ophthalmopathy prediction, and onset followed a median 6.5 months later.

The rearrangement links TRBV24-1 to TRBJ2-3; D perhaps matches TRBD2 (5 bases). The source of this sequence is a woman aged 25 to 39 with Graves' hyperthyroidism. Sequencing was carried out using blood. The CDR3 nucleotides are TGTGCCACCAGTGGGGAGCGGGATACGCAGTATTTT. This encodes CATSGERDTQYF.